The 16 T cell receptor beta chains below all came from one sample that was sequenced in a study of T and B cells in COVID-19 patients. Multiplex PCR with BIOMED2 TRB-A/B primer pools amplified TRB rearrangements. TCRdb re-derived calls from the multiplex PCR reads in MiXCR, one entry per CDR3 protein. The sample contains roughly 16,000 distinct CDR3 sequences, about 29% of which appear only once. TRB was amplified from about 240-490 ng of blood genomic DNA. Material: blood. The source is a human donor who had recovered from COVID-19.

By share of the sample, this clonotype is medium-sized (0.01 to 0.1%). The chain uses TRBV12-3 or TRBV12-4 and TRBJ2-5; D not resolved. The V gene lost 3 bases and the J gene lost 3 bases, with 8 bases spanning the gap. This CDR3 region has 13 residues. CDR3 protein: CASSFGRKETQYF. In DNA, the CDR3 is TGTGCCAGCAGTTTCGGCAGGAAAGAGACCCAGTACTTC.

This clonotype was observed a few times. The genes are TRBV19 and TRBJ1-3; maybe TRBD1 (6 bases). V was shortened by 4 bases and J by 4 bases, with 17 bases between the two germline ends. This CDR3 has 16 amino acids. Germline loops: CDR1 LNHDA, CDR2 SQIVND (reference sequence). The DNA for the CDR3 is TGTGCCAGTAGTACCCAGTCCAGGGGATCCGGAAACACCATATATTTT. This gives the protein CASSTQSRGSGNTIYF.

By share, this clonotype counts as medium-sized. CDR3 sequence: CASNLLAGGGTGELFF. The CDR3, as DNA: TGTGCCAGCAACCTACTAGCGGGAGGTGGGACCGGGGAGCTGTTTTTT. The J gene is TRBJ2-2, the V gene TRBV6-5; 12 bases map to TRBD2. Trimming at V came to 7 bases and at J to 5 bases, leaving 8 bases not matched to a gene. The CDR3 has 16 residues. Germline loops: CDR1 MNHEY, CDR2 SVGAGI.

This clonotype is classed as medium-sized. This chain uses TRBV27 with TRBJ1-6; no definite D call. With 4 bases removed from V and 7 bases from J, the gap between germline ends came to 11 bases. Germline V gene lookup returns CDR1 MNHEY and CDR2 SMNVEV (reference sequence). The CDR3 is 14 residues long. The CDR3 sequence: CASSWRGSNSPLHF. In nucleotides, the CDR3 is TGTGCCAGCAGTTGGAGAGGAAGCAATTCACCCCTCCACTTT.

V and J are TRBV7-2 and TRBJ2-2; D ambiguous. The CDR3 extends over 15 amino acids. CDR1 is SGHTA and CDR2 is FQGNSA in the germline V gene. Trimming cost V 1 base and J 6 bases, with 12 bases left between them. CDR3 in amino acids: CASSLVPIVAGELFF. The CDR3 DNA sequence: TGTGCCAGCAGCTTAGTCCCTATTGTTGCCGGGGAGCTGTTTTTT.

This clonotype showed up just a few times. The chain combines TRBV30 with TRBJ1-2; D possibly corresponds to TRBD1 (5 bases). Germline V CDR1 and CDR2: GTSNPN, SVGIG (reference sequence). V was trimmed by 3 bases and J by 4 bases, leaving 15 bases between them. The CDR3 is made up of 14 amino acids. CDR3 DNA sequence: TGTGCCTGGAGCAGCTCTCAGGGACTCTATGGCTACACCTTC. It codes for CAWSSSQGLYGYTF. The variable domain in full, completed from reference TRBV30 and TRBJ1-2, reads SQTIHQWPATLVQPVGSPLSLECTVEGTSNPNLYWYRQAAGRGLQLLFYSVGIGQISSEVPQNLSASRPQDRQFILSSKKLLLSDSGFYLCAWSSSQGLYGYTFGSGTRLTVV.

This clonotype counts as medium-sized. The gene calls are TRBV19 and TRBJ2-5; D gene uncertain. In germline, CDR1 is LNHDA, CDR2 SQIVND (reference sequence). The V and J ends lost 4 bases and 3 bases respectively, with 9 bases between them. The CDR3 contains 13 residues. DNA for the CDR3: TGTGCCAGTAGTAGAAACAGAGAAGAGACCCAGTACTTC. It is translated as CASSRNREETQYF.

This clonotype was observed at least ten times. J is TRBJ2-7 and V is TRBV5-4; 8 nucleotides match TRBD2. CDR1 is SGHNT, CDR2 YYREEE, per germline (reference sequence). Unmatched junction bases numbered 5, after V lost 2 bases and J lost 1 base. The CDR3 contains 15 residues. CDR3 loop: CASSFSAGASYEQYF. CDR3 bases: TGTGCCAGCAGCTTCTCAGCGGGAGCTTCCTACGAGCAGTACTTC.

By proportion, this clonotype is medium-sized. The CDR3: CSVGVAGRSYEQYF. CDR3 nucleotides: TGCAGCGTTGGGGTGGCAGGGAGATCCTACGAGCAGTACTTC. V gene TRBV29-1 combines with J gene TRBJ2-7; D assignment may be TRBD1 or TRBD2 (5 bases each). V was shortened by 4 bases and J by 1 base, with 14 bases between the two germline ends. The CDR3 is made up of 14 amino acids. Germline assignment: CDR1 SQVTM and CDR2 ANQGSEA.

This clonotype was detected a few times. The rearrangement joins TRBV27 to TRBJ1-1; maybe TRBD1 (6 bases). This CDR3 is built from 14 residues. Germline assignment: CDR1 MNHEY and CDR2 SMNVEV (reference sequence). Trimming took off 3 bases at V and 11 bases at J, with 19 bases between the two ends. The DNA of the CDR3 is TGTGCCAGCAGTTTCGGTGCGGACAGAAGGTTCGCTTTCTTT. Residues: CASSFGADRRFAFF.

This clonotype came up a few times. The J gene is TRBJ1-1, the V gene TRBV6-2 or TRBV6-3, with D perhaps matching TRBD1 (6 bases). The CDR3 contains 13 residues. Germline CDR1 MNHEY, CDR2 SVGEGT. Trimming pared 6 bases from V and 5 bases from J, leaving 13 bases between. CDR3 region: CASSYRDGTEAFF. CDR3 bases: TGTGCCAGCAGCTACAGGGACGGGACTGAAGCTTTCTTT.

The chain couples TRBV18 to TRBJ2-7; the match to TRBD1 covers 12 bases. The CDR3 totals 15 residues. V shed 2 bases, J shed 5 bases, and the junction held 4 bases outside the gene matches. The germline V gene encodes CDR1 KGHSH and CDR2 LQKENI. In DNA, the CDR3 is TGTGCCAGCTCACCATCCGGGACAGGGGGCAACGAGCAGTACTTC. This sequence encodes CASSPSGTGGNEQYF.

The chain is built from TRBV19 and TRBJ1-3; tentative D call: TRBD1 (5 bases). Trimming pared 3 bases from V and 2 bases from J, leaving 11 bases between. Per the germline V gene, CDR1 is LNHDA and CDR2 is SQIVND (reference sequence). The CDR3 consists of 15 residues. CDR3 region: CASSMAWGAGNTIYF. DNA of the CDR3: TGTGCCAGTAGTATGGCCTGGGGGGCTGGAAACACCATATATTTT.

The table lists this clonotype with a few counts. The chain joins TRBV18 to TRBJ2-1; 7 bases align to TRBD2. Germline V lookup: CDR1 KGHSH, CDR2 LQKENI. After removal of 0 bases from V and 4 bases from J, the junction contained 0 bases not matched to a gene. The CDR3 runs 14 residues. The CDR3 DNA is TGTGCCAGCTCACCACCGGGACTATACAATGAGCAGTTCTTC. Amino acids: CASSPPGLYNEQFF.

Within the sample, this clonotype is medium-sized. The rearrangement uses TRBV27 and TRBJ2-2; D gene ambiguous. The CDR3 has 15 residues. Trimming stripped 3 bases from V and 0 bases from J, with 8 bases between. Germline-derived CDR1 and CDR2 are MNHEY and SMNVEV (reference sequence). The CDR3 DNA is TGTGCCAGCAGTTTGTTACTGGCGAACACCGGGGAGCTGTTTTTT. It specifies CASSLLLANTGELFF.

Many counts were recorded for this clonotype. The gene calls are TRBV10-3 and TRBJ2-3; 10 nucleotides match TRBD2. CDR3 size: 15 residues. With 6 bases clipped from V and 0 bases from J, the junction kept 3 bases outside the gene matches. Germline V gives CDR1 ENHRY, CDR2 SYGVKD. In DNA form, the CDR3 reads TGTGCCATCAGCGGACTAGCGGTGAGCACAGATACGCAGTATTTT. Amino acid sequence: CAISGLAVSTDTQYF.